Sequencing of this T cell receptor (beta chain) was carried out in a study of T cell responses to AZD1222 COVID-19 vaccine. The protocol was immunoSEQ multiplex PCR, while the TCRdb copy is restricted to in-frame clones and leaves out a portion. The data show 150,000 or so clones, around 94% seen once. The CDR3 covers 13 residues. Germline V lookup: CDR1 SNHLY, CDR2 FYNNEI. The germline V and J ends were trimmed by 10 bases and 6 bases, with 16 bases remaining between them. This clone was seen only once. This sequence was found in an adult who received the AZD1222 COVID-19 vaccine. This chain uses TRBV2 with TRBJ2-1; D call uncertain. The material sequenced was peripheral blood, taken 28 days after the second AZD1222 dose. In DNA, the CDR3 is TGTGCCACCCGGGCCCTAGGGCTCAATGAGCAGTTCTTC. It translates to CATRALGLNEQFF.